The 29 T cell receptor beta chains in this list originate from one sample, sequenced in a study of T cells after somatic rescue of genetic block. Libraries were prepared by immunoSEQ multiplex PCR; TCRdb keeps only in-frame clonotypes and omits some of them. The top ten clones hold 25% to 30% of a sample with more than 13,000 clones, around 70% of them seen once. Sequences were obtained from peripheral blood mononuclear cells (PBMCs). The receptor set was obtained from a young man.

Remarks on this clone: Other DNA sequences from this sample encode an identical CDR3 as well. This chain joins TRBV9 and TRBJ1-2; D gene uncertain. CDR1 is SGDLS and CDR2 is YYNGEE in the germline V gene. V was pared by 2 bases and J by 4 bases, with 12 bases between. The CDR3 is 14 amino acids. The CDR3 DNA reads as TGTGCCAGCAGCGTCCAGGACCGTCTCTATGGCTACACCTTC. It codes for CASSVQDRLYGYTF.

The chain joins TRBV11-2 to TRBJ2-7, with D possibly matching TRBD1 (5 bases). CDR1 is SGHAT, CDR2 FQNNGV, per germline. This CDR3 has 13 residues. Trimming pared 5 bases from V and 6 bases from J, leaving 14 bases between. The CDR3 loop reads CASSPRVRAEQYF. The CDR3 region has the DNA TGTGCCAGCAGCCCCAGGGTCAGGGCCGAGCAGTACTTC.

J is TRBJ2-1 and V is TRBV28; 8 nucleotides agree with TRBD2. The CDR3 runs to 14 residues. Germline V gene sequence: CDR1 MDHEN, CDR2 SYDVKM. Trimming took 11 bases from V and 2 from J; bases not matched to a gene: 8. This chain's CDR3 is CASSGLGAYNEQFF. The CDR3 coding sequence is TGTGCCTCTTCGGGACTAGGGGCCTACAATGAGCAGTTCTTC.

The chain combines TRBV7-9 with TRBJ1-2; 8 bases are a match to TRBD1. The CDR3 totals 15 residues. Germline V gene lookup returns CDR1 SEHNR and CDR2 FQNEAQ (reference sequence). The trim removed 1 base at V and 8 bases at J, leaving 9 bases unmatched. CDR3 sequence: CASSLDGQGEIGYTF. The CDR3 DNA follows: TGTGCCAGCAGCTTAGATGGACAGGGTGAAATCGGCTACACCTTC.

The rearrangement joins TRBV6-6 to TRBJ1-1; possible D gene TRBD1, 6 bases. The CDR3 has 14 amino acids. Trimming left V 2 bases short and J 3 bases short, with 10 bases between. The germline V gene encodes CDR1 MNHNY and CDR2 SVGAGI (reference sequence). CDR3 bases: TGTGCCAGCAGTTACAGCAGGGGTGACACTGAAGCTTTCTTT. Its protein product is CASSYSRGDTEAFF.

This clone was seen a few times. The chain recombines TRBV10-3 with TRBJ2-3; 9 nucleotides agree with TRBD1. The V gene end was trimmed by 8 bases and the J gene end by 7 bases; junction bases not matched to a gene: 7. This CDR3 is 13 amino acids long. Germline loops: CDR1 ENHRY, CDR2 SYGVKD. The CDR3 region is CAIEGQGGNTQYF. The CDR3 coding sequence is TGTGCCATCGAGGGACAGGGTGGAAATACGCAGTATTTT.

This clone is deemed medium-sized. The chain uses TRBV30 and TRBJ1-1; D gene unclear. The CDR3 loop spans 15 amino acids. Germline values: CDR1 GTSNPN, CDR2 SVGIG (reference sequence). The V end was cut by 2 bases, the J end by 1 base, with 14 bases between. Here the CDR3 DNA reads TGTGCCTGGAGTATTAGAGGGTTAAGGAACACTGAAGCTTTCTTT. The encoded protein is CAWSIRGLRNTEAFF.

The V gene is TRBV5-6, the J gene TRBJ1-4; 7 bases line up with TRBD1. CDR3 size: 15 residues. V lost 4 bases to trimming and J lost 3 bases; unmatched junction nucleotides: 6. Germline CDR1 SGHDT, CDR2 YYEEEE. The chain's CDR3 is CASSQTGMANEKLFF. CDR3 DNA sequence: TGTGCCAGCAGCCAGACAGGGATGGCTAATGAAAAACTGTTTTTT.

In this sample, this clone turned up once. The chain uses TRBV27 and TRBJ2-6; 8 nucleotides align to TRBD1. Losses at the gene ends were 5 bases for V and 4 bases for J; bases not matched to a gene: 7. Germline V gene lookup returns CDR1 MNHEY and CDR2 SMNVEV (reference sequence). CDR3 length equals 16 residues. CDR3 sequence reads: CASSSHRGRGANVLTF. CDR3 sequence (DNA): TGTGCCAGCAGTAGTCACAGGGGGAGAGGGGCCAACGTCCTGACTTTC.

Concerning this clone: The junction departs from germline at one end; a sequencing error may be responsible. The V gene is TRBV5-6, the J gene TRBJ2-1, with 8 bases aligning to TRBD2. This CDR3 region has 12 residues. CDR1 is SGHDT and CDR2 is YYEEEE in the germline V gene. The CDR3 DNA follows: TGTGCCAGCAGCCTGCTAGCGGGTGAAGGGGTCTTC. Encoded protein: CASSLLAGEGVF.

This CDR3 reads CASSLALHSYEQYF. The CDR3 DNA reads as TGTGCCAGCAGCTTGGCCCTCCATTCATACGAGCAGTACTTC. This chain connects TRBV5-6 to TRBJ2-7, with D unclear. The germline gives CDR1 SGHDT, CDR2 YYEEEE. The length of the CDR3 is 14 residues. V lost 0 bases to trimming and J lost 4 bases, with 11 bases between them. The full variable domain, in which reference TRBV5-6 and TRBJ2-7 provide the parts outside the CDR3, is DAGVTQSPTHLIKTRGQQVTLRCSPKSGHDTVSWYQQALGQGPQFIFQYYEEEERQRGNFPDRFSGHQFPNYSSELNVNALLLGDSALYLCASSLALHSYEQYFGPGTRLTVT.

The chain joins TRBV5-1 to TRBJ2-3, with TRBD2 identical over 7 bases. V was clipped by 3 bases and J by 6 bases; unmatched bases: 7. Per the germline V gene, CDR1 is SGHRS and CDR2 is YFSETQ. The CDR3 has 14 amino acids. The CDR3 protein is CASSSGLSTDTQYF. The CDR3 DNA is TGCGCCAGCAGCTCGGGACTATCAACCGATACGCAGTATTTT.

The gene calls are TRBV7-3 and TRBJ2-7, with a weak D call TRBD1 (6 bases). The V end lost 2 bases, the J end lost 4 bases, and 9 bases lay between the germline ends. CDR1 and CDR2 (germline): SGHTA, FQGTGA. The CDR3 consists of 13 residues. The CDR3 here is CASSLGQPYEQYF. The CDR3 DNA is TGTGCCAGCAGCTTAGGACAGCCTTACGAGCAGTACTTC.

The rearrangement joins TRBV5-1 to TRBJ2-7, with 8 bases fitting TRBD2. The CDR3 loop spans 14 amino acids. Germline values: CDR1 SGHRS, CDR2 YFSETQ. After removal of 3 bases from V and 4 bases from J, the junction contained 6 bases not matched to a gene. The CDR3 nucleotides read TGCGCCAGCAGCTCTCGGACTAGCTGGTACGAGCAGTACTTC. This codes for CASSSRTSWYEQYF.

This clone was counted only a few times. This sequence joins TRBV7-7 and TRBJ1-6, with TRBD1 as a possible D gene (5 bases). The V end was cut by 0 bases, the J end by 3 bases, with 15 bases between. CDR3 length: 18 amino acids. The germline gives CDR1 SSHAT, CDR2 FNYEAQ (reference sequence). The CDR3 protein is CASSLATDLRGYNSPLHF. CDR3 DNA: TGTGCCAGCAGCTTAGCCACTGACCTAAGGGGCTATAATTCACCCCTCCACTTT.

The J gene is TRBJ2-2, the V gene TRBV10-3, with TRBD1 matching 8 bases. V shed 4 bases, J shed 7 bases, and the junction held 14 bases outside the gene matches. Germline CDR1 reads ENHRY; CDR2 reads SYGVKD. This CDR3 region has 17 residues. This chain's CDR3 is CAISGRDRPGLSGELFF. The CDR3 DNA is TGTGCCATCAGTGGACGGGACAGGCCTGGGCTTAGCGGGGAGCTGTTTTTT.

CDR3 protein: CASRATRFYTGELFF. CDR3 nucleotides: TGTGCCAGCAGAGCGACTAGGTTCTACACCGGGGAGCTGTTTTTT. The gene calls are TRBV2 and TRBJ2-2, with TRBD2 as a possible D gene (6 bases). V was pared by 6 bases and J by 3 bases, with 14 bases between. CDR1 is SNHLY and CDR2 is FYNNEI in the germline V gene. CDR3 length: 15 residues.

This sequence joins TRBV11-2 and TRBJ2-2, with 8 bases identical to TRBD2. The CDR3 extends over 15 amino acids. With 5 bases clipped from V and 4 bases from J, the junction kept 6 bases outside the gene matches. In germline, CDR1 is SGHAT, CDR2 FQNNGV. This CDR3 is CASSPREGGTGELFF. The CDR3 DNA is TGTGCCAGCAGCCCCCGGGAGGGTGGCACCGGGGAGCTGTTTTTT.

The chain combines TRBV28 with TRBJ1-1, with 8 nucleotides matching TRBD1. V trimming: 8 bases; J trimming: 3 bases; junction bases outside the gene matches: 11. In germline, CDR1 is MDHEN, CDR2 SYDVKM. CDR3 size: 15 residues. The CDR3 nucleotides are TGTGCCAGCCCGAAGAGACAGGGGAAGGACACTGAAGCTTTCTTT. This gives the protein CASPKRQGKDTEAFF.

The gene calls are TRBV7-9 and TRBJ2-4, with D tentatively TRBD1 (6 bases). V was shortened by 5 bases and J by 6 bases, with 17 bases between the two germline ends. In germline, CDR1 is SEHNR, CDR2 FQNEAQ (reference sequence). The CDR3 sequence is 15 residues long. CDR3 protein: CASSPLGAAGNIQYF. The CDR3 DNA is TGTGCCAGCAGCCCTTTGGGGGCCGCAGGAAACATTCAGTACTTC.

This clone came up once. The V call is TRBV28, the J call TRBJ2-7, with D unclear. Germline-derived CDR1 and CDR2 are MDHEN and SYDVKM. Trimming removed 4 bases at V and 7 bases at J, with 17 bases between. The CDR3 has 14 amino acids. The chain's CDR3 is CASSSPGARREQYF. The CDR3 DNA follows: TGTGCCAGCAGTTCCCCAGGCGCGCGGCGGGAGCAGTACTTC.

This clone has only a few counts. The chain carries TRBV6-6 and TRBJ2-5, with 9 bases matching TRBD1. The trim removed 4 bases at V and 2 bases at J, leaving 8 bases unmatched. CDR1 is MNHNY and CDR2 is SVGAGI in the germline V gene (reference sequence). The CDR3 loop spans 16 amino acids. The CDR3 protein is CASSFGLGQGQETQYF. The CDR3 coding sequence is TGTGCCAGCAGTTTTGGTCTGGGACAGGGTCAAGAGACCCAGTACTTC.

The J gene is TRBJ1-4, the V gene TRBV28, with TRBD1 matching 9 bases. CDR1 MDHEN and CDR2 SYDVKM come from the germline V gene. This CDR3 has 15 residues. V lost 4 bases, J lost 4 bases, and 4 bases stayed unmatched. Written as DNA, the CDR3 is TGTGCCAGCAGTTATGGGACAGGGTATAATGAAAAACTGTTTTTT. Its protein product is CASSYGTGYNEKLFF.

The chain carries TRBV19 and TRBJ2-7; 9 bases line up with TRBD1. The CDR3 sequence is 13 residues long. From germline, CDR1 is LNHDA and CDR2 SQIVND (reference sequence). V lost 8 bases to trimming and J lost 2 bases; unmatched junction nucleotides: 4. CDR3 residues: CASGQGIAYEQYF. Written as DNA, the CDR3 is TGTGCCAGTGGACAGGGGATTGCCTACGAGCAGTACTTC.

This clone was observed a few times. The J gene is TRBJ1-2, the V gene TRBV6-1; maybe TRBD1 (5 bases). Germline V gene sequence: CDR1 MNHNS, CDR2 SASEGT. V gave up 4 bases and J gave up 4 bases, with 10 bases separating them. CDR3 length: 13 amino acids. CDR3 loop: CASSGAGIYGYTF. CDR3 coding DNA: TGTGCCAGCAGTGGGGCAGGGATCTATGGCTACACCTTC.

The chain couples TRBV7-8 to TRBJ2-3, with 12 positions matching TRBD2. Germline lookup yields CDR1 SGHVS and CDR2 FQNEAQ. Trimming removed 3 bases from V and 5 bases from J; junction bases left unmatched: 6. This CDR3 comprises 16 residues. The CDR3 region is CASSFLAGGQGDTQYF. The CDR3 DNA reads TGTGCCAGCAGCTTCCTAGCGGGGGGGCAGGGAGATACGCAGTATTTT.

V gene TRBV18 combines with J gene TRBJ1-2, with D possibly being TRBD1 (5 bases). The CDR3 has 15 residues. Germline CDR1 reads KGHSH; CDR2 reads LQKENI. Trimming stripped 3 bases from V and 4 bases from J, with 15 bases between. Here the CDR3 reads CASSPDRDSVYGYTF. The CDR3 nucleotides are TGTGCCAGCTCACCCGACCGGGACTCGGTCTATGGCTACACCTTC. Full variable domain (remainder filled in from reference TRBV18 and TRBJ1-2): NAGVMQNPRHLVRRRGQEARLRCSPMKGHSHVYWYRQLPEEGLKFMVYLQKENIIDESGMPKERFSAEFPKEGPSILRIQQVVRGDSAAYFCASSPDRDSVYGYTFGSGTRLTVV.

The V gene is TRBV14, the J gene TRBJ1-4; the D gene is possibly TRBD1 (5 bases). Trimming removed 4 bases at V and 3 bases at J, with 9 bases between. Germline lookup yields CDR1 SGHDN and CDR2 FVKESK. The CDR3 is 14 residues long. The CDR3 loop is CASSLTEPNEKLFF. The CDR3 nucleotides read TGTGCCAGCAGCCTGACAGAGCCTAATGAAAAACTGTTTTTT.

Regarding this clone: A junction end diverges from the germline sequence, so it may reflect a read error. V and J are TRBV4-1 and TRBJ1-2, with D possibly matching TRBD1 (6 bases). Germline-derived CDR1 and CDR2 are MGHRA and YSYEKL. CDR3 size: 15 residues. As DNA, the CDR3 is TGCGCCAGCAGTCAAGATGTCACAGGGCTTTATGGCTACACCTTC. Translation gives CASSQDVTGLYGYTF.